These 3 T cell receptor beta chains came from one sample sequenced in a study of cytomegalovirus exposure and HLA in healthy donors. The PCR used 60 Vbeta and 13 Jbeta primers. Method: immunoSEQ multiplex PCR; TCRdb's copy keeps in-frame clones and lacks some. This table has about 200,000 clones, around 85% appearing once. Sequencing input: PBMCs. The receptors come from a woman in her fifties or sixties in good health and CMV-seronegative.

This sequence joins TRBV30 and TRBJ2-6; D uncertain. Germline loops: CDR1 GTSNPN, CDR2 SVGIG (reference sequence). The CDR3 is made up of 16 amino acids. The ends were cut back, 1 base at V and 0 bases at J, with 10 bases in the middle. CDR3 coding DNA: TGTGCCTGGAGTGGCTCGGGTCTCTCTGGGGCCAACGTCCTGACTTTC. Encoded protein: CAWSGSGLSGANVLTF.

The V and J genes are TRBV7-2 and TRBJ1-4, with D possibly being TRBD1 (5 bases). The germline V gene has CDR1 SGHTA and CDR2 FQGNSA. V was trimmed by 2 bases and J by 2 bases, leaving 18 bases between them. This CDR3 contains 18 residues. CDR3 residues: CASSLIRGGLGTNEKLFF. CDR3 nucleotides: TGTGCCAGCAGCTTAATTCGGGGGGGACTAGGGACTAATGAAAAACTGTTTTTT.

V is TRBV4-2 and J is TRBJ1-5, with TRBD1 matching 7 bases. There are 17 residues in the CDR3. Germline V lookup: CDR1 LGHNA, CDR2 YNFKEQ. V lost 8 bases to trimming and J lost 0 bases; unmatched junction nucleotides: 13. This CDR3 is CASSPGGYAYSNQPQHF. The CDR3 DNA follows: TGTGCCAGCTCGCCAGGGGGGTACGCATATAGCAATCAGCCCCAGCATTTT.